The sequence of this TCR beta chain was determined in a study of PD-1 blockade in classical Hodgkin lymphoma. Study context: Patients were dosed intravenously with nivolumab at 3 mg/kg every 2 weeks.

In regard to this clone: Antigen unknown.

Sequencing was performed with immunoSEQ multiplex PCR; in TCRdb, only in-frame clones are kept and a portion is missing. The data show 15,000 to 20,000 clones, 70% to 90% seen once. Study-wide findings and caveats: The study found that TCR diversity rose significantly by C4D1 in CD4+ but not CD8+ cells. The study reported lower baseline TCR diversity in newly diagnosed patients than in healthy donors. Individuals initiating nivolumab under 1 year after ASCT were excluded.

The time point: cycle 4 day 1 (C4D1), after 5 to 7 weeks of nivolumab. Autologous stem cell transplantation was followed by relapse in every patient, and brentuximab vedotin exposure varied. The germline V gene encodes CDR1 MNHNS and CDR2 SASEGT. V was pared by 8 bases and J by 2 bases, with 12 bases between. This CDR3 has 13 residues. The receptor's source is a human donor with classical Hodgkin lymphoma. Material: peripheral blood mononuclear cells (PBMCs), obtained before the fourth cycle of nivolumab. The V gene is TRBV6-1, the J gene TRBJ2-5, with a weak D call TRBD2 (5 bases). CDR3 nucleotides: TGTGCCAGCGGCAAACGGGATCAAGAGACCCAGTACTTC. The encoded protein is CASGKRDQETQYF.